This TCR beta chain stems from a study of T cell clonotyping in hematopoietic cell transplantation. Whole-study results and caveats: Graft donor and pretransplant recipient Inverse Simpson Index values predicted broader posttransplant TCR diversity. No sorting was done, leaving CD4 and CD8 contributions mixed. Pathologically expanded recipient clonotypes increased progressively from day 30 to day 180 as diversity fell.

As regards this clone: As yet, its antigen is unknown.

Assay: immunoSEQ multiplex PCR; the TCRdb copy retains only in-frame clones and omits some. The sample lists over 25,000 clones; nearly 97% were seen once. Per the germline V gene, CDR1 is MNHEY and CDR2 is SVGAGI. The CDR3 totals 15 residues. Deletions cut 6 bases from V and 0 bases from J, with 14 bases between. The TCR sequence derives from a middle-aged man in good health. Some clones in this sample may be carry-over from other donors' samples. Sequencing used peripheral blood mononuclear cells. V usage is TRBV6-5 and J usage is TRBJ1-1; D uncertain. This CDR3 reads CASSQGRRLNTEAFF. The CDR3 nucleotides are TGTGCCAGCAGCCAAGGACGGCGACTGAACACTGAAGCTTTCTTT.